This TCR beta chain was captured in a study of blood T cell repertoires in COVID-19. Study-wide context: Samples came from the United States, Italy and Spain, spanning acute and convalescent COVID-19. Sources were T cells, B-cell-depleted T cells, or PBMCs; the material itself was cDNA or gDNA.

Original analysis: Cell counts per sample came from amplifying reference gene primers. TCRdb's table, derived via immunoSEQ multiplex PCR, lists solely in-frame clones and lacks some. V and J calls and clone size come straight from that table; D and trimming were deduced from the DNA. In the table there are 68,000 or so clones, around 83% of which are singletons. Germline values: CDR1 SGHTA, CDR2 FQGNSA. Germline trimming cut 4 bases from V and 1 base from J; bases unmatched to any gene: 6. The CDR3 has 17 residues. This clone was detected only once. The sequencing sample was made of peripheral blood. J is TRBJ1-5 and V is TRBV7-2; 11 bases line up with TRBD1. This sequence was found in a man between 50 and 59 years old with acute or convalescent COVID-19. The CDR3 reads CASSSRTGGLSNQPQHF. For the CDR3, the DNA is TGTGCCAGCAGCTCGAGGACAGGGGGCCTAAGCAATCAGCCCCAGCATTTT.